This T cell receptor (beta chain) was retrieved from a study of blood T cell repertoires in COVID-19. Assay used: immunoSEQ multiplex PCR; TCRdb lists only in-frame clones, some missing. The sample gives more than 200,000 clones, about 88% of which show up once; approximately 1.7% is in the top ten. Germline V gives CDR1 KGHSH, CDR2 LQKENI. The CDR3 loop spans 17 amino acids. Between the trimmed V and J ends, which lost 0 bases and 0 bases, there was a span of 12 bases. This receptor was obtained from a man in his 70s with acute or convalescent COVID-19. The genes are TRBV18 and TRBJ1-3; unclear D gene. The sequenced sample consisted of peripheral blood. The CDR3: CASSPPSRPHSGNTIYF. The CDR3 coding sequence is TGTGCCAGCTCACCACCGAGCAGGCCTCACTCTGGAAACACCATATATTTT.